This T cell receptor (beta chain) was recorded in a study of memory CD4+ T cells and cytomegalovirus serostatus. Regarding this clone: Antigen unknown.

Repertoires were generated with immunoSEQ multiplex PCR, while TCRdb's copy carries only in-frame clones and drops some. The sample consists of 60,000 or so clones, about four fifths of them appearing once. Single viable CD3+CD4+CD8-CD45RO+ cells were sorted as the memory CD4+ T cells. Points from the study as a whole: Suggested: most of the CMV-linked TCR signature lies in CD4+ memory cells.

Trimming took 0 bases from V and 0 from J, leaving 5 bases between them. This CDR3 is built from 14 residues. The germline V gene has CDR1 ENHRY and CDR2 SYGVKD. Sequenced sample: memory CD4+ T cells from blood. The rearrangement joins TRBV10-3 to TRBJ1-2; unclear D gene. The receptor's source is an adult in good health and CMV-seronegative. Some clones in this sample may be carry-over from other donors' samples. The CDR3 reads CAISESHSNYGYTF. The CDR3 coding sequence is TGTGCCATCAGTGAGTCTCACTCTAACTATGGCTACACCTTC.